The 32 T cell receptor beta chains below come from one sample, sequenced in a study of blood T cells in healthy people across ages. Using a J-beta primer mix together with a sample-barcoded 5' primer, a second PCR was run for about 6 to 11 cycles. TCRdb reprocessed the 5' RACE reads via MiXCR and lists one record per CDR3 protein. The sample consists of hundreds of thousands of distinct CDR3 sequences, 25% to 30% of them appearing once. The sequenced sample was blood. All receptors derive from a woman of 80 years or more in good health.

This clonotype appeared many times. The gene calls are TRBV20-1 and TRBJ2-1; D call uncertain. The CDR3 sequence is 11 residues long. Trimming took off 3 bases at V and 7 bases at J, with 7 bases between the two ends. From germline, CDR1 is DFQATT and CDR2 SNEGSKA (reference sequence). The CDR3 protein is CSARSLNEQFF. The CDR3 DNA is TGCAGTGCTAGGTCGCTTAATGAGCAGTTCTTC.

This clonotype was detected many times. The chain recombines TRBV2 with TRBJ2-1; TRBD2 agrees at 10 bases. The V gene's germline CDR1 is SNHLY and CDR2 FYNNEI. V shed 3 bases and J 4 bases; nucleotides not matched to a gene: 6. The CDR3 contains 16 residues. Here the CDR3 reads CASSDKRGGSYNEQFF. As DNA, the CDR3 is TGTGCCAGCAGTGACAAGCGGGGGGGCTCGTACAATGAGCAGTTCTTC.

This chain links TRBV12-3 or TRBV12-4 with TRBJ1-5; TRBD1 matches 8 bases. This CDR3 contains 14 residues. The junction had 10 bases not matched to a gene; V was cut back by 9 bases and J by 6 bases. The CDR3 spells CASSISGGGQPQHF. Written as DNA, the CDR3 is TGTGCCAGTTCCATTTCAGGGGGCGGTCAGCCCCAGCATTTT.

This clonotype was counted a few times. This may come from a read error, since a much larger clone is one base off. The CDR3 DNA sequence: TGTGCCAGCAGCGGGACAGGGTTGCGTTGGGGGGCCAACGTCCGGACTTTC. It encodes CASSGTGLRWGANVRTF. The chain is built from TRBV7-3 and TRBJ2-6; 9 bases map to TRBD1. Germline V gene sequence: CDR1 SGHTA, CDR2 FQGTGA. CDR3 length: 17 residues.

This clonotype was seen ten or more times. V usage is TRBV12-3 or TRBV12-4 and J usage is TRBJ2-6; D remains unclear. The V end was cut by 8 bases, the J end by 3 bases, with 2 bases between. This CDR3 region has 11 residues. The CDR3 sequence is CASGGANVLTF. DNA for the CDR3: TGTGCCAGCGGTGGGGCCAACGTCCTGACTTTC.

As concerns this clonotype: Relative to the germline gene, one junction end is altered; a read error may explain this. This CDR3 is CASSSSRGGLGNEKRFF. The CDR3 coding sequence is TGTGCCAGCAGTTCCTCCAGAGGGGGGCTGGGAAATGAAAAACGGTTTTTT. The V and J genes are TRBV6-5 and TRBJ1-4; D is possibly TRBD1 (6 bases). This CDR3 has 17 residues. Germline V gene lookup returns CDR1 MNHEY and CDR2 SVGAGI.

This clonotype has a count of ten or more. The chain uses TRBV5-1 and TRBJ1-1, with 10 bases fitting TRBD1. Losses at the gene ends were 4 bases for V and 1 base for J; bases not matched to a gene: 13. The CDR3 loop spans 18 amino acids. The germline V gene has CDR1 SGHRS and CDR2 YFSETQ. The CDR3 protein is CASSLNPGTGVGNTEAFF. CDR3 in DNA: TGCGCCAGCAGCCTGAACCCCGGGACAGGGGTGGGGAACACTGAAGCTTTCTTT.

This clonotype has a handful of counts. The CDR3 DNA reads as TGTGCCAGCAGTGAACCGTACGGGATGAACACTGAAGCTTTCTTT. Amino acid sequence: CASSEPYGMNTEAFF. The chain couples TRBV25-1 to TRBJ1-1, with unresolved D. Trimming removed 2 bases from V and 0 bases from J, with 10 bases in between. Germline values: CDR1 MGHDK, CDR2 SYGVNS. This CDR3 region has 15 residues.

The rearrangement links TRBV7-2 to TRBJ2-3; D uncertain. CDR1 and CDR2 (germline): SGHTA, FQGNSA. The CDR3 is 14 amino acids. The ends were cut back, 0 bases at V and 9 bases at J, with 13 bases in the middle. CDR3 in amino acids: CASSLAEMTFTQYF. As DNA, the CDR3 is TGTGCCAGCAGCTTAGCGGAGATGACCTTCACGCAGTATTTT.

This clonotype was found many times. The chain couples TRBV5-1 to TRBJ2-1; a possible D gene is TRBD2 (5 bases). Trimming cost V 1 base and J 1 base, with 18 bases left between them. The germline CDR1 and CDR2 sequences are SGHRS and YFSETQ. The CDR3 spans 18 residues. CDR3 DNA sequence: TGCGCCAGCAGCTTGTATGGTAGAGGGCGGACTTCCTACAATGAGCAGTTCTTC. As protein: CASSLYGRGRTSYNEQFF.

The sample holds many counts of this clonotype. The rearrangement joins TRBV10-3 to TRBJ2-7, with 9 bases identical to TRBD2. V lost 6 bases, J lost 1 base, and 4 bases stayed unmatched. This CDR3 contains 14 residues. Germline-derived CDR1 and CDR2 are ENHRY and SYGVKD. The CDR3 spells CAIRGTSLSYEQYF. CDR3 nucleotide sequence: TGTGCCATCAGAGGGACTAGCCTTTCCTACGAGCAGTACTTC.

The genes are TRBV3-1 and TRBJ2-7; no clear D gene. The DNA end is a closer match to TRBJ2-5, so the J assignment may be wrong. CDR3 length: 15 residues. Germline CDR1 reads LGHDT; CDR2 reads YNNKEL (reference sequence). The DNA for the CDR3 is TGTGCCAGCAGCCAGGGTCCGGGCCACTTGGAGACCCAGTACTTC. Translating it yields CASSQGPGHLETQYF.

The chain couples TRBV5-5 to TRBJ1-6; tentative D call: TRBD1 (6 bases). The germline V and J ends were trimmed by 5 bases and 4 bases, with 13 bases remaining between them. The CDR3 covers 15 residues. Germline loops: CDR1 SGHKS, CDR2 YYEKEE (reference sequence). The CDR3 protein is CASSGGQFYNSPLHF. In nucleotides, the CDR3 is TGTGCCAGCAGTGGCGGACAGTTTTATAATTCACCCCTCCACTTT. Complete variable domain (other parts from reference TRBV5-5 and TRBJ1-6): DAGVTQSPTHLIKTRGQQVTLRCSPISGHKSVSWYQQVLGQGPQFIFQYYEKEERGRGNFPDRFSARQFPNYSSELNVNALLLGDSALYLCASSGGQFYNSPLHFGNGTRLTVT.

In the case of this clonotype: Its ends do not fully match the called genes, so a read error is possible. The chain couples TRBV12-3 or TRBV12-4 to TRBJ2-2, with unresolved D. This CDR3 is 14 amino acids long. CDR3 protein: CTSSSGIGYGELFF. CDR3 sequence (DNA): TGTACCAGCAGTTCCGGAATAGGCTACGGGGAGCTGTTTTTT.

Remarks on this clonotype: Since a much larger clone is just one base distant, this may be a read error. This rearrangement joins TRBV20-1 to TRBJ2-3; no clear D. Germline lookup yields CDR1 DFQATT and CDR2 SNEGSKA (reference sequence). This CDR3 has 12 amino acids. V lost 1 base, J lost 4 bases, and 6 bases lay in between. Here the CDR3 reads CSARAVADTQYF. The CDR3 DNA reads TGCAGTGCTAGAGCGGTCGCAGATACGCAGTATTTT.

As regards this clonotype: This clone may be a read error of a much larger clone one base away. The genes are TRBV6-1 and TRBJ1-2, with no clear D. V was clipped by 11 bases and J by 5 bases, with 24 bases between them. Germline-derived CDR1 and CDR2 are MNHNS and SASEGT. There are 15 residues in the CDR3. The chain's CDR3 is CAGVNSGRLSYGYTF. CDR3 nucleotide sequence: TGTGCCGGCGTGAATTCGGGGAGATTGTCGTATGGCTACACCTTC.

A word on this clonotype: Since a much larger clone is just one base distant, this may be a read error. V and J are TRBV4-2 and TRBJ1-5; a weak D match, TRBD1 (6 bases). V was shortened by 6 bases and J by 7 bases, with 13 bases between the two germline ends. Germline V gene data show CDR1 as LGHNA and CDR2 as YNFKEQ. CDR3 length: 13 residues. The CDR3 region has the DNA TGTGCCAGCAGGGAGGGGGGGTTCCAGCCCCAGCATTTT. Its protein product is CASREGGFQPQHF.

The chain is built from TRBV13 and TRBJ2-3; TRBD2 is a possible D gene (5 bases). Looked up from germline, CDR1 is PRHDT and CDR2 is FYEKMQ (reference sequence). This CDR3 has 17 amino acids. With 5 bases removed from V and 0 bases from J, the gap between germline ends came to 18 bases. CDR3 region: CASSAGGRRASTDTQYF. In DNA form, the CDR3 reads TGTGCCAGCAGCGCCGGAGGACGGCGGGCGAGCACAGATACGCAGTATTTT.

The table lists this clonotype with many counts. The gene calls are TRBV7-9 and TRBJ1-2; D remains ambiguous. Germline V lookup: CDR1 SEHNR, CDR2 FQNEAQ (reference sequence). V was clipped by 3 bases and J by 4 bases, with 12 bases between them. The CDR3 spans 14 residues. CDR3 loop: CASSFYPGGYGYTF. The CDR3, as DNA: TGTGCCAGCAGCTTTTACCCGGGTGGCTATGGCTACACCTTC.

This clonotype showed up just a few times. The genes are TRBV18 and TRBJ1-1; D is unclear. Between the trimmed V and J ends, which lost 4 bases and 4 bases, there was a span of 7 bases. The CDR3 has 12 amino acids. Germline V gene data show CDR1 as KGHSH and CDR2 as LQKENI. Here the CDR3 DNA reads TGTGCCAGCTCACAGCTGGGCACTGAAGCTTTCTTT. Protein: CASSQLGTEAFF.

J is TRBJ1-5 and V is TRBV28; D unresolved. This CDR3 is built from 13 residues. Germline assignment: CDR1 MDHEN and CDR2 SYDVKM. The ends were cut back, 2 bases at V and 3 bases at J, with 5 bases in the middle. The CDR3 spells CASSLTDNQPQHF. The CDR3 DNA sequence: TGTGCCAGCAGTTTAACAGACAATCAGCCCCAGCATTTT.

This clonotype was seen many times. CDR3 residues: CASSLGQPPMEQYF. Here the CDR3 DNA reads TGCGCCAGCAGCTTGGGACAGCCCCCTATGGAGCAGTACTTC. J is TRBJ2-7 and V is TRBV5-1, with D perhaps TRBD1 (5 bases). Germline CDR1 and CDR2: SGHRS and YFSETQ. This CDR3 has 14 amino acids. V shed 0 bases and J shed 7 bases, with 14 bases lying between them.

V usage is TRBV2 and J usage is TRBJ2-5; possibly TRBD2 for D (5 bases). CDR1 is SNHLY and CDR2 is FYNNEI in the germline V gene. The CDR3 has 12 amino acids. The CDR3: CGGDRSQETQYF. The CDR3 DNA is TGTGGGGGAGATAGGAGCCAAGAGACCCAGTACTTC. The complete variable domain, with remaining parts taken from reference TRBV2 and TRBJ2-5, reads EPEVTQTPSHQVTQMGQEVILRCVPISNHLYFYWYRQILGQKVEFLVSFYNNEISEKSEIFDDQFSVERPDGSNFTLKIRSTKLEDSAMYFCGGDRSQETQYFGPGTRLLVL.

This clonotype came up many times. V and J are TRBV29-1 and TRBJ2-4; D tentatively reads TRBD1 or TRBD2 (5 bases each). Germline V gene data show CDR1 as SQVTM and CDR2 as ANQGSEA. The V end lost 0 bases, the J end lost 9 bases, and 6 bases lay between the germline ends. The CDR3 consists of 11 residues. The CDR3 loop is CSVEDGGIQYF. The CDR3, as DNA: TGCAGCGTTGAAGATGGGGGCATTCAGTACTTC.

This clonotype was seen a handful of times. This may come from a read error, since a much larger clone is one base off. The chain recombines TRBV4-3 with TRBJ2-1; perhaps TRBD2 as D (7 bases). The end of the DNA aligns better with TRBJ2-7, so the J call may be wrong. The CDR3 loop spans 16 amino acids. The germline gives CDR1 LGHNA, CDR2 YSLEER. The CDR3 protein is CASSQDRGAQYNEQYF. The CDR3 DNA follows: TGCGCCAGCAGCCAAGATCGGGGGGCGCAGTACAATGAGCAGTACTTC.

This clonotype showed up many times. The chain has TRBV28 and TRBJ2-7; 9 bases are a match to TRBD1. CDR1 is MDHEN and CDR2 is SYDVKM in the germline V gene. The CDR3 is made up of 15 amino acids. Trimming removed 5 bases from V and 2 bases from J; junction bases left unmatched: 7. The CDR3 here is CASSRPGTGTYEQYF. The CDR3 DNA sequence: TGTGCCAGCAGTCGACCCGGGACAGGGACCTACGAGCAGTACTTC.

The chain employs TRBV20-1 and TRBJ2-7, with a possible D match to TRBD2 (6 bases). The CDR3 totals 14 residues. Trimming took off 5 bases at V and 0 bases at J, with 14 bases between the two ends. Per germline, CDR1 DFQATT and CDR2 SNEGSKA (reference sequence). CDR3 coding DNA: TGCAGTGCTCCTAGCGTTTACAGCTCCTACGAGCAGTACTTC. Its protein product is CSAPSVYSSYEQYF.

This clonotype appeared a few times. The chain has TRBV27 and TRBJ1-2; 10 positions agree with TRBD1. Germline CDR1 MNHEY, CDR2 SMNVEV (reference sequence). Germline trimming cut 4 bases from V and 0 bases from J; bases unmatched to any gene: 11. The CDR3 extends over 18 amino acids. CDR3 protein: CASSSLGTGVGANYGYTF. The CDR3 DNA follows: TGTGCCAGCAGTTCGCTCGGGACAGGGGTTGGAGCTAACTATGGCTACACCTTC.

The CDR3 loop is CASSLGQFLETQYF. The CDR3 DNA is TGTGCCAGCAGCCTAGGACAGTTCCTAGAGACCCAGTACTTC. This chain connects TRBV3-1 to TRBJ2-5, with D possibly TRBD1 on 6 matching bases. The germline gives CDR1 LGHDT, CDR2 YNNKEL (reference sequence). The V gene lost 4 bases and the J gene lost 4 bases, with 13 bases spanning the gap. The CDR3 extends over 14 amino acids.

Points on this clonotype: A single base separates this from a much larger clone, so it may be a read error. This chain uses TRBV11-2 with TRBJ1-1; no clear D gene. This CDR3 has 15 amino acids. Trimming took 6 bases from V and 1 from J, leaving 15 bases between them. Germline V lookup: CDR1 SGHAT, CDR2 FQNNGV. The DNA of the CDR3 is TGTGCCAGCAGTGCCGGACCAACAACGAACACTGAAGCTTTCTTT. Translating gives CASSAGPTTNTEAFF.

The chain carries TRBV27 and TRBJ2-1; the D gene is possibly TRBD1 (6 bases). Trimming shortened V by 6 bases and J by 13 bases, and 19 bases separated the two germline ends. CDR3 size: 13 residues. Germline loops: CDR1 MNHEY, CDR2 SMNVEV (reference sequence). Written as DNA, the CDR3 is TGTGCCAGCAGCCCGAAATACAGGGACCCCCAGTTCTTC. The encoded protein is CASSPKYRDPQFF.

The CDR3 protein is CASSFYENTEAFF. The DNA for the CDR3 is TGTGCCAGCAGCTTTTATGAGAACACTGAAGCTTTCTTT. The chain joins TRBV7-2 to TRBJ1-1; no definite D call. Trimming stripped 3 bases from V and 1 base from J, with 6 bases between. The CDR3 sequence is 13 residues long. The germline V gene has CDR1 SGHTA and CDR2 FQGNSA.